The 17 T cell receptor beta chains listed next were all sequenced from one sample in a study of human CD8 memory T cell subsets. Exhausted-like traits marked the TPEX cells, which were CCR7+ PD-1+ TIGIT+ early memory CD8+ T cells. UMI-labeled 5' RACE produced the TCR beta libraries. Using the 5' RACE reads, TCRdb records one entry per CDR3 protein without DNA. Here the sample table reports about 5,800 distinct CDR3 sequences. Sequencing input: CD8+ T cells from PBMCs. The receptors were sampled from a human donor in good health.

The rearrangement links TRBV7-8 to TRBJ2-3; TCRdb picks TRBD1, but there is no DNA to check that call. CDR1 is SGHVS and CDR2 is FQNEAQ in the germline V gene. CDR3 length: 14 residues. The CDR3 sequence is CASSSLSGGGTQYF.

The chain carries TRBV29-1 and TRBJ1-2. The CDR3 is 13 amino acids. Germline loops: CDR1 SQVTM, CDR2 ANQGSEA. The CDR3 loop is CSVVSSYNYGYTF.

The genes are TRBV27 and TRBJ2-1; the D gene TCRdb calls, TRBD1, cannot be checked with no DNA. The CDR3 is 15 residues long. The germline gives CDR1 MNHEY, CDR2 SMNVEV (reference sequence). The CDR3 here is CASSLEPRAGDEQFF.

The chain uses TRBV12-3 or TRBV12-4 and TRBJ1-2. CDR3 length equals 13 residues. The CDR3 is CASQSEGNYGYTF.

V gene TRBV21-1 combines with J gene TRBJ2-5; TCRdb outputs TRBD1, but without DNA this stays unchecked. TRBV21-1 is a pseudogene locus. This CDR3 contains 16 residues. The CDR3 is CASSSSWTAHKETQYF.

The genes are TRBV4-1 and TRBJ2-1; the TRBD1 assignment by TCRdb is unverifiable without DNA. The CDR3 covers 15 residues. The V gene's germline CDR1 is MGHRA and CDR2 YSYEKL. CDR3 residues: CASSGLQGARNEQFF.

The chain has TRBV7-2 and TRBJ1-2; no DNA is available, so the TRBD1 call from TCRdb remains unchecked. Germline CDR1 is SGHTA and CDR2 is FQGNSA. CDR3 size: 14 residues. CDR3 amino acids: CASSPRTGVYGYTF.

This clonotype ranks as medium-sized in terms of frequency. The V call is TRBV6-5, the J call TRBJ2-7. This CDR3 spans 11 amino acids. The germline V gene encodes CDR1 MNHEY and CDR2 SVGAGI. Here the CDR3 reads CASSAGYEQYF.

By frequency, this clonotype is medium-sized. The chain is built from TRBV7-9 and TRBJ2-1; TCRdb's assignment of TRBD2 cannot be checked, as there is no DNA. Germline V gene data show CDR1 as SEHNR and CDR2 as FQNEAQ (reference sequence). This CDR3 contains 16 residues. Here the CDR3 reads CASSSSGTSVYNEQFF.

By frequency, this clonotype registers hyperexpanded (1% or more). V is TRBV2 and J is TRBJ2-5; the D call of TRBD1 rests on TCRdb alone, since no DNA is present to check it. The CDR3 contains 14 residues. CDR1 is SNHLY and CDR2 is FYNNEI in the germline V gene. The CDR3: CASQLPGQQETQYF.

The chain employs TRBV25-1 and TRBJ2-1; TCRdb proposes TRBD2, but this gene call is untestable without DNA. CDR1 and CDR2 (germline): MGHDK, SYGVNS. The CDR3 contains 16 residues. This CDR3 reads CASSRRGGPSYNEQFF.

The rearrangement links TRBV9 to TRBJ2-1; TCRdb reports TRBD2, a call that lacks DNA to check it against. CDR1 and CDR2 from the germline V gene are SGDLS and YYNGEE. The CDR3 has 14 residues. This CDR3 reads CASSPSGEAGSQFF.

According to its frequency, this clonotype is medium-sized. The V and J genes are TRBV9 and TRBJ2-1; TCRdb outputs TRBD1, but without DNA this stays unchecked. The CDR3 has 13 residues. Per the germline V gene, CDR1 is SGDLS and CDR2 is YYNGEE. The CDR3 sequence: CASQGANQGEQFF. Full variable domain (rest looked up from reference TRBV9 and TRBJ2-1): DSGVTQTPKHLITATGQRVTLRCSPRSGDLSVYWYQQSLDQGLQFLIQYYNGEERAKGNILERFSAQQFPDLHSELNLSSLELGDSALYFCASQGANQGEQFFGPGTRLTVL.

The chain employs TRBV12-3 or TRBV12-4 and TRBJ2-3; TCRdb returns TRBD2, unconfirmable since there is no DNA. CDR3 length equals 13 residues. The CDR3 sequence is CASTPEGTDTQYF.

The CDR3 spells CASSLGIEIYNEQFF. The chain combines TRBV7-2 with TRBJ2-1. CDR3 length equals 15 residues. Germline CDR1 is SGHTA and CDR2 is FQGNSA. Looking up the rest from reference TRBV7-2 and TRBJ2-1 gives the full variable domain: GAGVSQSPSNKVTEKGKDVELRCDPISGHTALYWYRQSLGQGLEFLIYFQGNSAPDKSGLPSDRFSAERTGGSVSTLTIQRTQQEDSAVYLCASSLGIEIYNEQFFGPGTRLTVL.

This chain links TRBV24-1 with TRBJ2-1; TCRdb's assignment of TRBD2 cannot be checked, as there is no DNA. The CDR3 totals 16 residues. Germline values: CDR1 KGHDR, CDR2 SFDVKD. This CDR3 reads CATSDLETSGANEQFF.

This clonotype is called large based on its frequency. CDR3: CASSESPDYGYTF. The gene calls are TRBV10-2 and TRBJ1-2. The CDR3 contains 13 residues. Germline-derived CDR1 and CDR2 are WSHSY and SAAADI.